A single sample gave rise to the 27 T cell receptor beta chains below, sequenced in a study of beta chain features in type 1 diabetes. The sequenced template was cDNA made from the entire isolated RNA. Profiled with immunoSEQ multiplex PCR; TCRdb holds only in-frame clones, not every one. The profile shows approximately 170,000 clones, 7% to 9% of them singletons. Points from the study as a whole: There was a moderate but significant shortening of TCRB CDR3s in all four CD4+ subsets of Type 1 diabetes patients.

No antigen is known for these receptors. The specimen sequenced was central memory CD4+ T cells from blood. The source is a man aged 18 to 29 with type 1 diabetes.

This clone has more than one count but fewer than ten. The genes are TRBV7-2 and TRBJ1-1; D remains unclear. Per germline, CDR1 SGHTA and CDR2 FQGNSA. Trimming cost V 3 bases and J 5 bases, with 7 bases left between them. The CDR3 spans 12 residues. The CDR3 coding sequence is TGTGCCAGCAGCTTGCGGGAAACTGAAGCTTTCTTT. As protein: CASSLRETEAFF.

This clone has more than one count but fewer than ten. This chain joins TRBV7-2 and TRBJ1-1; 8 bases match TRBD1. CDR1 is SGHTA, CDR2 FQGNSA, per germline. With V trimmed by 4 bases and J by 0 bases, 4 bases remained unmatched. CDR3 size: 15 residues. The CDR3 DNA is TGTGCCAGCAGCTCCCCAGGGGGCTTGAACACTGAAGCTTTCTTT. This encodes CASSSPGGLNTEAFF.

This sequence joins TRBV18 and TRBJ2-1; a possible D gene is TRBD2 (5 bases). Looked up from germline, CDR1 is KGHSH and CDR2 is LQKENI. This CDR3 comprises 16 residues. Trimming shortened V by 6 bases and J by 1 base, and 16 bases separated the two germline ends. The CDR3 region has the DNA TGTGCCAGCTCCCTCCGGCCCCCGGGGTCCTACAATGAGCAGTTCTTC. This sequence encodes CASSLRPPGSYNEQFF.

The chain recombines TRBV29-1 with TRBJ2-1; no definite D call. Per the germline V gene, CDR1 is SQVTM and CDR2 is ANQGSEA. The CDR3 has 14 residues. V lost 4 bases to trimming and J lost 0 bases, with 10 bases between them. Written as DNA, the CDR3 is TGCAGCGTTGGACGGAGACTCTCCTACAATGAGCAGTTCTTC. Its translation: CSVGRRLSYNEQFF.

This rearrangement joins TRBV5-1 to TRBJ2-7; 12 bases line up with TRBD2. CDR3 length: 18 residues. The junction had 9 bases not matched to a gene; V was cut back by 1 base and J by 1 base. From germline, CDR1 is SGHRS and CDR2 YFSETQ. The CDR3: CASSLRTSGGLSSYEQYF. CDR3 nucleotide sequence: TGCGCCAGCAGCTTGAGAACTAGCGGGGGGCTAAGTTCCTACGAGCAGTACTTC.

Only a few counts were recorded for this clone. The chain uses TRBV4-2 and TRBJ2-1; the D gene is possibly TRBD2 (5 bases). The germline gives CDR1 LGHNA, CDR2 YNFKEQ. Trimming removed 0 bases at V and 5 bases at J, with 14 bases between. The CDR3 extends over 16 amino acids. CDR3 amino acids: CASSQDGGSDHNEQFF. CDR3 DNA: TGTGCCAGCAGCCAAGACGGCGGGTCGGACCACAATGAGCAGTTCTTC.

This chain links TRBV6-1 with TRBJ2-3; 7 positions match TRBD2. Germline V CDR1 and CDR2: MNHNS, SASEGT. J was trimmed by 4 bases and V by 3 bases; bases with no gene match: 10. The CDR3 spans 16 residues. The CDR3 nucleotides are TGTGCCAGCAGTGAGACAGAATCAGCGGGACCAGATACGCAGTATTTT. Translation gives CASSETESAGPDTQYF.

This clone was counted between two and nine times. The chain carries TRBV7-2 and TRBJ2-6; D is unresolved. CDR3 length equals 14 residues. Germline V gene lookup returns CDR1 SGHTA and CDR2 FQGNSA. Trimming shortened V by 10 bases and J by 2 bases, and 12 bases separated the two germline ends. The CDR3 region is CAIGLSAGANVLTF. The CDR3 region has the DNA TGTGCCATCGGGTTATCAGCTGGGGCCAACGTCCTGACTTTC.

This clone was observed a handful of times. The V gene is TRBV21-1, the J gene TRBJ2-3; the table's D gene call, TRBD2, was not cross checked with the DNA. TRBV21-1 counts as a pseudogene. The CDR3 extends over 16 amino acids. This CDR3 reads CASSIVSGTLTDTQYF. The CDR3 DNA is TGTGCCAGCAGCATCGTAAGCGGGACTCTTACAGATACGCAGTATTTT.

This clone was detected ten times or more. V and J are TRBV29-1 and TRBJ2-5; the match to TRBD1 covers 8 bases. CDR3 size: 16 residues. Germline V CDR1 and CDR2: SQVTM, ANQGSEA. Trimming at V came to 3 bases and at J to 7 bases, leaving 16 bases not matched to a gene. CDR3 in DNA: TGCAGCGTTGATGGCAGGGGGCAGTCCGGGGGAGGGACCCAGTACTTC. Encoded protein: CSVDGRGQSGGGTQYF. The whole variable domain, filled in from reference TRBV29-1 and TRBJ2-5, reads SAVISQKPSRDICQRGTSLTIQCQVDSQVTMMFWYRQQPGQSLTLIATANQGSEATYESGFVIDKFPISRPNLTFSTLTVSNMSPEDSSIYLCSVDGRGQSGGGTQYFGPGTRLLVL.

CDR3 residues: CASSLRDRDYEQYF. The CDR3 DNA reads TGTGCCAGCAGCTTAAGGGACAGGGACTACGAGCAGTACTTC. The rearrangement links TRBV7-8 to TRBJ2-7; 9 bases match TRBD1. The CDR3 covers 14 residues. The trim removed 2 bases at V and 3 bases at J, leaving 2 bases unmatched. In germline, CDR1 is SGHVS, CDR2 FQNEAQ.

This clone was observed a handful of times. The gene calls are TRBV28 and TRBJ1-3; 8 nucleotides line up with TRBD1. The junction had 5 bases not matched to a gene; V was cut back by 4 bases and J by 0 bases. Germline loops: CDR1 MDHEN, CDR2 SYDVKM. The CDR3 loop spans 16 amino acids. CDR3: CASSWQGAISGNTIYF. CDR3 DNA sequence: TGTGCCAGCAGTTGGCAGGGGGCTATCTCTGGAAACACCATATATTTT. Complete variable domain (other parts from reference TRBV28 and TRBJ1-3): DVKVTQSSRYLVKRTGEKVFLECVQDMDHENMFWYRQDPGLGLRLIYFSYDVKMKEKGDIPEGYSVSREKKERFSLILESASTNQTSMYLCASSWQGAISGNTIYFGEGSWLTVV.

This clone has only a few counts. The chain employs TRBV29-1 and TRBJ2-4; 8 bases align to TRBD1. Germline lookup yields CDR1 SQVTM and CDR2 ANQGSEA. The CDR3 has 14 amino acids. Unmatched junction bases numbered 4, after V lost 5 bases and J lost 1 base. CDR3 sequence (DNA): TGCAGCGTTACGGGACAGGCGGCCAAAAACATTCAGTACTTC. Its translation is CSVTGQAAKNIQYF.

This clone was detected only a few times. The chain couples TRBV11-2 to TRBJ2-1; 11 positions agree with TRBD2. The CDR3 sequence is 16 residues long. Germline V gene lookup returns CDR1 SGHAT and CDR2 FQNNGV. V lost 4 bases to trimming and J lost 6 bases; unmatched junction nucleotides: 8. CDR3 in DNA: TGTGCCAGCAGCTACTATAGCGGGGGGGCCTCCAATGAGCAGTTCTTC. Its protein product is CASSYYSGGASNEQFF.

The chain joins TRBV14 to TRBJ2-1; the match to TRBD2 covers 8 bases. The length of the CDR3 is 17 residues. The trim removed 3 bases at V and 8 bases at J, leaving 15 bases unmatched. From germline, CDR1 is SGHDN and CDR2 FVKESK. The CDR3 reads CASSHNPGSGASYEQFF. In nucleotides, the CDR3 is TGTGCCAGCAGCCATAACCCAGGTAGCGGGGCTTCCTATGAGCAGTTCTTC. The variable domain in full, completed from reference TRBV14 and TRBJ2-1, reads EAGVTQFPSHSVIEKGQTVTLRCDPISGHDNLYWYRRVMGKEIKFLLHFVKESKQDESGMPNNRFLAERTGGTYSTLKVQPAELEDSGVYFCASSHNPGSGASYEQFFGPGTRLTVL.

The rearrangement links TRBV29-1 to TRBJ1-2; 9 nucleotides match TRBD1. This CDR3 contains 16 residues. V shed 1 base and J 3 bases; nucleotides not matched to a gene: 9. Germline-derived CDR1 and CDR2 are SQVTM and ANQGSEA. For the CDR3, the DNA is TGCAGCGTTGAAGGGGGGGGCGGGACAGGGTACTATGGCTACACCTTC. It is translated as CSVEGGGGTGYYGYTF.

The chain links TRBV5-1 to TRBJ1-3, with D perhaps TRBD1 (5 bases). The CDR3 sequence is 16 residues long. Trimming took 0 bases from V and 0 from J, leaving 10 bases between them. Germline values: CDR1 SGHRS, CDR2 YFSETQ. The CDR3 here is CASSLGGTLSGNTIYF. In nucleotides, the CDR3 is TGCGCCAGCAGCTTGGGAGGGACTCTCTCTGGAAACACCATATATTTT.

Comments on this clone: Other DNA sequences in the sample encode the same CDR3. The chain couples TRBV18 to TRBJ1-1; maybe TRBD1 (6 bases). V was pared by 3 bases and J by 4 bases, with 12 bases between. CDR1 and CDR2 (germline): KGHSH, LQKENI. The CDR3 runs to 14 residues. The CDR3 DNA reads as TGTGCCAGCTCACCCACGAGGGGGGGCACTGAAGCTTTCTTT. It encodes CASSPTRGGTEAFF.

This clone was seen many times. J is TRBJ2-6 and V is TRBV9, with TRBD1 identical over 8 bases. Germline V lookup: CDR1 SGDLS, CDR2 YYNGEE. V trimming: 2 bases; J trimming: 2 bases; junction bases outside the gene matches: 6. This CDR3 contains 17 residues. CDR3 nucleotides: TGTGCCAGCAGCGTCGGACAGGGAGAGACTGGGGCCAACGTCCTGACTTTC. This translates into CASSVGQGETGANVLTF.

This clone has just a few counts. V is TRBV15 and J is TRBJ1-3; D is unresolved. With 5 bases removed from V and 1 base from J, the gap between germline ends came to 15 bases. Germline V gene data show CDR1 as LNHNV and CDR2 as YYDKDF (reference sequence). This CDR3 is built from 16 residues. DNA of the CDR3: TGTGCCACCAGCCAAGGAGGGTCCTTATCTGGAAACACCATATATTTT. Translation: CATSQGGSLSGNTIYF.

The V gene is TRBV7-2, the J gene TRBJ2-1; D gene uncertain. This CDR3 is 12 amino acids long. V gave up 5 bases and J gave up 5 bases, with 7 bases separating them. Germline V gene data show CDR1 as SGHTA and CDR2 as FQGNSA. Written as DNA, the CDR3 is TGTGCCAGCAGCCGACTCAACAATGAGCAGTTCTTC. It yields the protein CASSRLNNEQFF. Full variable domain (remainder filled in from reference TRBV7-2 and TRBJ2-1): GAGVSQSPSNKVTEKGKDVELRCDPISGHTALYWYRQSLGQGLEFLIYFQGNSAPDKSGLPSDRFSAERTGGSVSTLTIQRTQQEDSAVYLCASSRLNNEQFFGPGTRLTVL.

The chain carries TRBV2 and TRBJ2-3; 7 nucleotides match TRBD1. The CDR3 is made up of 16 amino acids. V shed 8 bases, J shed 2 bases, and the junction held 13 bases outside the gene matches. Germline assignment: CDR1 SNHLY and CDR2 FYNNEI. The CDR3 DNA reads TGTGCCAGCCAGAACTTTGACAGGGTCGCCACAGATACGCAGTATTTT. Translated, it gives CASQNFDRVATDTQYF.

The CDR3 DNA reads as TGTGCCAGCAGCCTCCTTAGCGGTAACACAGATACGCAGTATTTT. It is translated as CASSLLSGNTDTQYF. The chain uses TRBV7-9 and TRBJ2-3; D may be TRBD2 (6 bases). CDR1 is SEHNR and CDR2 is FQNEAQ in the germline V gene (reference sequence). V lost 5 bases and J lost 2, with 14 bases in between. CDR3 length: 15 residues.

For the CDR3, the DNA is TGCGCCAGCAGCCAATCCGACAGGGGGCGAGTGTTTGGGACCCAGTACTTC. Protein product: CASSQSDRGRVFGTQYF. V usage is TRBV4-1 and J usage is TRBJ2-5; TRBD1 matches 10 bases. The germline V gene has CDR1 MGHRA and CDR2 YSYEKL. This CDR3 region has 17 residues. V was pared by 2 bases and J by 7 bases, with 13 bases of the junction left unmatched.

The gene calls are TRBV6-6 and TRBJ2-7; 7 bases agree with TRBD2. The germline CDR1 and CDR2 sequences are MNHNY and SVGAGI (reference sequence). The V and J ends lost 2 bases and 4 bases, in that order; junction bases with no gene match: 8. The CDR3 has 15 amino acids. The chain's CDR3 is CASSYGWASGYEQYF. The CDR3 DNA sequence: TGTGCCAGCAGTTACGGTTGGGCTAGCGGTTACGAGCAGTACTTC.

This clone has a handful of counts. CDR3 coding DNA: TGTGCCATCGGGGACAGGGGGCTATCCTACGAGCAGTACTTC. The encoded protein is CAIGDRGLSYEQYF. The chain uses TRBV10-3 and TRBJ2-7; 12 nucleotides agree with TRBD1. Germline V gives CDR1 ENHRY, CDR2 SYGVKD. Germline trimming cut 8 bases from V and 1 base from J; bases unmatched to any gene: 3. The CDR3 is made up of 14 amino acids.

A few counts support this clone. The rearrangement uses TRBV6-5 and TRBJ2-5; 7 positions match TRBD2. The CDR3 consists of 16 residues. Unmatched junction bases numbered 8, after V lost 2 bases and J lost 2 bases. Germline lookup yields CDR1 MNHEY and CDR2 SVGAGI. CDR3 sequence: CASSYTQAGGQETQYF. The CDR3 DNA follows: TGTGCCAGCAGTTACACACAAGCCGGGGGGCAAGAGACCCAGTACTTC.